A selection of T cell receptor beta chains follows, all from one sample in a study of T cell responses to AZD1222 COVID-19 vaccine. Data came from immunoSEQ multiplex PCR; TCRdb stores just in-frame clones and leaves some out. This sample carries about 42,000 clones, about 87% of them seen once, and the ten largest clones take about 25%. The sample consisted of peripheral blood, taken 28 days after the second AZD1222 dose. The receptors here all came from an adult who received the AZD1222 COVID-19 vaccine. CDR3s include the opening cysteine and the closing phenylalanine or tryptophan. D genes are given only for firm matches.

. | TRBJ2-3 | TRBV18 | CASSPPHTDTQYF | TGTGCCAGCTCACCACCTCACACAGATACGCAGTATTTT
. | TRBJ2-7 | TRBV4-2 | CASSPPAGSQGEQYF | TGTGCCAGCAGCCCCCCAGCGGGTTCCCAGGGGGAGCAGTACTTC
. | TRBJ1-5 | TRBV30 | CAWSARPGGSNQPQHF | TGTGCCTGGAGTGCTCGTCCGGGTGGGAGCAATCAGCCCCAGCATTTT
. | TRBJ2-7 | TRBV30 | CAWSQTGGYEQYF | TGTGCCTGGAGCCAAACGGGTGGATACGAGCAGTACTTC
. | TRBJ2-7 | TRBV11-2 | CASTPSRIEQYF | TGTGCCAGCACCCCTTCGAGGATTGAGCAGTACTTC
. | TRBJ2-3 | TRBV6-5 | CASSYGEGIGDTQYF | TGTGCCAGCAGTTACGGCGAGGGTATCGGTGATACGCAGTATTTT
TRBD1 | TRBJ1-2 | TRBV7-9 | CASSLEQGAYGYTF | TGTGCCAGCAGCTTAGAACAGGGGGCCTATGGCTACACCTTC
. | TRBJ2-7 | TRBV6-5 | CASSPTGRGYEQYF | TGTGCCAGCAGTCCAACTGGAAGGGGCTACGAGCAGTACTTC
TRBD2 | TRBJ2-1 | TRBV6-2/TRBV6-3 | CASSGLTGTSGGNYYNEQFF | TGTGCCAGCAGTGGGTTGACCGGGACTAGCGGGGGCAATTACTACAATGAGCAGTTCTTC
. | TRBJ2-2 | TRBV7-7 | CATTKGGSGELFF | TGTGCTACCACAAAAGGGGGGTCCGGGGAGCTGTTTTTT